The 4 T cell receptor beta chains in this list originate from one sample, sequenced in a study of CD8 T cells in Susac syndrome (dated by TCRdb to about 2019). The library was prepared using the immunoSEQ multiplex PCR assay. RNA was extracted with the RNeasy kit and roughly 0.45 to 1 ug was reverse transcribed using random hexamers. TCRdb handled the public reads itself, with Q25 trimming in fastp and clone calling in MiXCR, and kept productive beta chains. CDR3 protein sequences are deduplicated, and each keeps its most common genes and DNA. For this sample the table gives over 150,000 distinct CDR3 sequences, of which about 95% were detected only once. The ten largest clones capture roughly 0.094% of the sample. The sample taken for sequencing was CD4+ T cells from PBMCs. These receptors were obtained from a human donor with multiple sclerosis.

The V call is TRBV9, the J call TRBJ2-5; no clear D gene. V was pared by 1 base and J by 5 bases, with 9 bases between. This CDR3 spans 13 amino acids. CDR1 SGDLS and CDR2 YYNGEE come from the germline V gene. For the CDR3, the DNA is TGTGCCAGCAGCGTAACTGAGTCGGAGACCCAGTACTTC. It encodes CASSVTESETQYF.

In its sample, this clonotype was seen once. V gene TRBV20-1 combines with J gene TRBJ2-3; TRBD2 aligns across 8 bases. V shed 5 bases, J shed 6 bases, and the junction held 16 bases outside the gene matches. The CDR3 spans 16 residues. Germline CDR1 and CDR2: DFQATT and SNEGSKA (reference sequence). This CDR3 reads CSARLGAGGHPDTQYF. The CDR3 nucleotides are TGCAGTGCTCGCCTTGGGGCGGGGGGCCATCCCGATACGCAGTATTTT.

This chain joins TRBV24-1 and TRBJ2-1; 12 bases are a match to TRBD1. Per the germline V gene, CDR1 is KGHDR and CDR2 is SFDVKD. The V segment lost 3 bases and the J segment 9 bases; nucleotides outside the gene matches: 11. This CDR3 region has 17 residues. DNA for the CDR3: TGTGCCACCAGTGATCAAAGCCGCGGGACAGGGGGCCTTGAGCAGTTCTTC. Translating it yields CATSDQSRGTGGLEQFF.

The gene calls are TRBV18 and TRBJ2-3, with a possible D match to TRBD2 (6 bases). Between the trimmed V and J ends, which lost 2 bases and 3 bases, there was a span of 21 bases. The germline V gene encodes CDR1 KGHSH and CDR2 LQKENI. This CDR3 has 18 residues. CDR3 sequence: CASSPVPASGGKTDTQYF. CDR3 DNA: TGTGCCAGCTCACCAGTTCCCGCTTCCGGAGGGAAGACAGATACGCAGTATTTT.